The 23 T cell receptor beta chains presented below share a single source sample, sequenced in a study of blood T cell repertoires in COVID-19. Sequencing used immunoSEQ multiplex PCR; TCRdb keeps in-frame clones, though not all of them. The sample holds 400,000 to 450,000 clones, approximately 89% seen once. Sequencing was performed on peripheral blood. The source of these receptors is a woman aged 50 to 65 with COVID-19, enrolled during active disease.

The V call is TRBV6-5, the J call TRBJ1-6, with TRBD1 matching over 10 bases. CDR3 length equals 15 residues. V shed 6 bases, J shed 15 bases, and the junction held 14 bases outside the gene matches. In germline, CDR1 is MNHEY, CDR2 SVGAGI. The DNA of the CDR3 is TGTGCCAGCAGAGCCGGGACAGGGGTCCTCCTCGTCCTCCACTTT. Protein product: CASRAGTGVLLVLHF.

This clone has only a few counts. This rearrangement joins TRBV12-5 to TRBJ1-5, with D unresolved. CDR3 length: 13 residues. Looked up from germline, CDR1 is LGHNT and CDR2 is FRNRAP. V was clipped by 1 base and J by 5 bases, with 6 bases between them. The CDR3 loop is CASGLGGHQPQHF. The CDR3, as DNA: TGTGCTAGTGGTTTGGGAGGCCATCAGCCCCAGCATTTT.

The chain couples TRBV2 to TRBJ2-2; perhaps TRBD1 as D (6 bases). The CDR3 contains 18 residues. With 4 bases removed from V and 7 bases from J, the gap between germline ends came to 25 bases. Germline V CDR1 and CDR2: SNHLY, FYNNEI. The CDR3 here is CASSGGRGGTEGIGELFF. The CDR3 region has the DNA TGTGCCAGCAGTGGAGGGAGAGGGGGTACTGAAGGTATCGGGGAGCTGTTTTTT.

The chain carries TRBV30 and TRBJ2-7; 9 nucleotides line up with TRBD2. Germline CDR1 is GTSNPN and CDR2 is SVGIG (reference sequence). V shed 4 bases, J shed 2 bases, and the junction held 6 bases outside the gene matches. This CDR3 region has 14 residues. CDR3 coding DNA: TGTGCCTGGACACCTAGCGGGGACACCTACGAGCAGTACTTC. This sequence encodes CAWTPSGDTYEQYF.

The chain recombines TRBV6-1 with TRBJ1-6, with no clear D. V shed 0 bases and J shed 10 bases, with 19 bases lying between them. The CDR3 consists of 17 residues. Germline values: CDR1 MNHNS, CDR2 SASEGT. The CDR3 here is CASSEAVGSGFVSPLHF. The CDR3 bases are TGTGCCAGCAGTGAAGCCGTCGGGAGTGGGTTTGTGTCACCCCTCCACTTT.

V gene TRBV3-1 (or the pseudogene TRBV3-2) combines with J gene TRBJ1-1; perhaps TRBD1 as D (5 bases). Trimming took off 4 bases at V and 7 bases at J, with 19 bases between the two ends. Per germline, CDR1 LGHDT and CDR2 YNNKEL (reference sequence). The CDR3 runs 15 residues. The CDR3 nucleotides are TGTGCCAGCAGCCCCCGATATCCAGGGCAGAGTGAAGCTTTCTTT. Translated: CASSPRYPGQSEAFF.

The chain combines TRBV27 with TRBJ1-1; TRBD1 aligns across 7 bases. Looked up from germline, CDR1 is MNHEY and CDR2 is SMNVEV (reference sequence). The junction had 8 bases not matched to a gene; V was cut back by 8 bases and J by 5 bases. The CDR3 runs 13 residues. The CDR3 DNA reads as TGTGCCAGCTTACAGGGGTTGGGGACTGAAGCTTTCTTT. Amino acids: CASLQGLGTEAFF.

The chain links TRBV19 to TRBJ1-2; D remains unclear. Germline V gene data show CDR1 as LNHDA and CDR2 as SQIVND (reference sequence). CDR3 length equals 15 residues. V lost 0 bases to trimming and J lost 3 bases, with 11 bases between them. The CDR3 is CASSIDPGSDYGYTF. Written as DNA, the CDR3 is TGTGCCAGTAGTATAGATCCGGGATCCGACTATGGCTACACCTTC.

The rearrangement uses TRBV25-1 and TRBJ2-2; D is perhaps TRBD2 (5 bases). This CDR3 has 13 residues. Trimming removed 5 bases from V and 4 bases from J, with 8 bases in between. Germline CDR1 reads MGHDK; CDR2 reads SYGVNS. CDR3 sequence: CASSTRITGELFF. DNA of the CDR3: TGTGCCAGCAGTACTAGGATCACCGGGGAGCTGTTTTTT.

DNA for the CDR3: TGTGCCAGTAAGAACAGGGATGACAATCAGCCCCAGCATTTT. Its protein product is CASKNRDDNQPQHF. The rearrangement links TRBV19 to TRBJ1-5, with D possibly matching TRBD1 (6 bases). Germline values: CDR1 LNHDA, CDR2 SQIVND (reference sequence). V lost 7 bases, J lost 3 bases, and 13 bases lay in between. This CDR3 is built from 14 residues.

CDR3 residues: CASSYSEGITEAFF. CDR3 bases: TGTGCCAGCAGTTACTCGGAGGGGATCACTGAAGCTTTCTTT. The J gene is TRBJ1-1, the V gene TRBV6-6; TRBD1 is a possible D gene (5 bases). V dropped 0 bases and J dropped 4 bases, with 9 bases sitting between them. The CDR3 runs 14 residues. Per germline, CDR1 MNHNY and CDR2 SVGAGI (reference sequence).

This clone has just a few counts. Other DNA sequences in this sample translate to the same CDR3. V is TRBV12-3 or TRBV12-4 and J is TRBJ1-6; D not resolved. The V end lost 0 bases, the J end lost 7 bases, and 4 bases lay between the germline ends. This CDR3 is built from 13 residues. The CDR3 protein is CASSLARNSPLHF. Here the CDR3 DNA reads TGTGCCAGCAGTTTAGCTCGGAATTCACCCCTCCACTTT.

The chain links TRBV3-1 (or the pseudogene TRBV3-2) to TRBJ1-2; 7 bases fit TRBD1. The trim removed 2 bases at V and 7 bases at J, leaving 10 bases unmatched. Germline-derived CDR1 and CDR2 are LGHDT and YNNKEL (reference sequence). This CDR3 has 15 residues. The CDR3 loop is CASSQNFRDSGGYTF. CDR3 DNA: TGTGCCAGCAGCCAAAACTTCCGGGACAGCGGTGGCTACACCTTC.

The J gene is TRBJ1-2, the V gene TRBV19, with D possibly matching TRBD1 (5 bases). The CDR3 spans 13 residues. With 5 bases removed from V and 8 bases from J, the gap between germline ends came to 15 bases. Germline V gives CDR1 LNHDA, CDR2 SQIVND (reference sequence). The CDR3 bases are TGTGCCAGTAGTTATGCGCCAAGGGGAGGCTACACCTTC. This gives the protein CASSYAPRGGYTF.

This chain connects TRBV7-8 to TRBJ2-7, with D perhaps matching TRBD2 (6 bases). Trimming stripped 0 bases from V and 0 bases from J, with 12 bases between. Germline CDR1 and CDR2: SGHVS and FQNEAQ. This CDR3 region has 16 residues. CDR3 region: CASSLAAGGLSYEQYF. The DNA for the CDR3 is TGTGCCAGCAGCTTAGCAGCTGGGGGACTCTCCTACGAGCAGTACTTC.

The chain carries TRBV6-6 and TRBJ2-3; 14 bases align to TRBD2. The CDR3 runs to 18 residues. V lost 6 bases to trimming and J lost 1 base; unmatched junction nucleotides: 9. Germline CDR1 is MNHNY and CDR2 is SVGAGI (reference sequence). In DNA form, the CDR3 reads TGTGCCAGCAGCCGAGGGACTAGCGGGGGATGGGGCACAGATACGCAGTATTTT. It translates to CASSRGTSGGWGTDTQYF.

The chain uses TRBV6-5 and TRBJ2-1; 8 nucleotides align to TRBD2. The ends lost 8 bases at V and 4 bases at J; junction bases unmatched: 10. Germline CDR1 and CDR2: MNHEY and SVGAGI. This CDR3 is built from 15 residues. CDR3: CASQASGGAYNEQFF. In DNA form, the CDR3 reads TGTGCCAGCCAGGCCAGCGGGGGAGCATACAATGAGCAGTTCTTC.

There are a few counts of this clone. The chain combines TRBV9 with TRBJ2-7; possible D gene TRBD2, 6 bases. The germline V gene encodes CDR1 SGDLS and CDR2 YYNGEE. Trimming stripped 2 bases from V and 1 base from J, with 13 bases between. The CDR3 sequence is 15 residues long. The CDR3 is CASSVLGDSSYEQYF. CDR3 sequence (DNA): TGTGCCAGCAGCGTCCTTGGGGACTCTTCCTACGAGCAGTACTTC.

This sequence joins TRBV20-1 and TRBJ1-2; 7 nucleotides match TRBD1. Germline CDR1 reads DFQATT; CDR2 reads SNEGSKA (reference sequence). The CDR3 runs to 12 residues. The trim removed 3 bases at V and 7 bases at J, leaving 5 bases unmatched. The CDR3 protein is CSASSGGSGYTF. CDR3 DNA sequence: TGCAGTGCTAGTTCAGGGGGGAGTGGCTACACCTTC.

CDR3 in DNA: TGCGCCAGCAGCCAGGGGTTGGAGGTTGATGAGCAGTTCTTC. Its protein is CASSQGLEVDEQFF. The chain combines TRBV4-1 with TRBJ2-1; TRBD2 is a possible D gene (5 bases). The germline CDR1 and CDR2 sequences are MGHRA and YSYEKL. V lost 3 bases and J lost 8, with 14 bases in between. This CDR3 is built from 14 residues.

The CDR3, as DNA: TGCGCCAGCAGGGCTGACAGGGGTACGCAGCCCCAGCATTTT. This sequence encodes CASRADRGTQPQHF. V and J are TRBV5-1 and TRBJ1-5; 8 nucleotides line up with TRBD1. This CDR3 is 14 amino acids long. The germline CDR1 and CDR2 sequences are SGHRS and YFSETQ. The V gene end was trimmed by 5 bases and the J gene end by 7 bases; junction bases not matched to a gene: 8.

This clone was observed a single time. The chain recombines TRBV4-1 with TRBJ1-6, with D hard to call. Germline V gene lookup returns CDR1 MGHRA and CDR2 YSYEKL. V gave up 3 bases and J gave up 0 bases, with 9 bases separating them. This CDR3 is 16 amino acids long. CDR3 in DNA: TGCGCCAGCAGCCAGCTAAGTAGCTCCTATAATTCACCCCTCCACTTT. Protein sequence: CASSQLSSSYNSPLHF.

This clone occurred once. CDR3 DNA sequence: TGTGCCAGCAGCTGGGACAGGGGAGGCGAGCAGTACTTC. Its translation: CASSWDRGGEQYF. The V gene is TRBV5-6, the J gene TRBJ2-7; 10 bases line up with TRBD1. CDR3 length: 13 amino acids. The trim removed 3 bases at V and 6 bases at J, leaving 3 bases unmatched. The germline V gene has CDR1 SGHDT and CDR2 YYEEEE.